This is a list of T cell receptor beta chains from one sample in a study of blood T cell repertoires in COVID-19. The protocol was immunoSEQ multiplex PCR, while the TCRdb copy is restricted to in-frame clones and leaves out a portion. This sample carries around 100,000 clones, about 84% of them seen once, and the ten largest clones take about 13%. Sequencing was carried out using peripheral blood. These receptors were obtained from a human donor in a cohort sampled during active COVID-19. The CDR3 runs from the conserved cysteine through the conserved F or W. The order of the fields is CDR3 protein, CDR3 DNA, clone size, D gene, V gene, J gene. The D gene is left open where the match is weak. Size is omitted from some rows. Given values are once, few, many or a class for expanded clones.

CASIPSGASTDTQYF,TGTGCCAGCATCCCTAGCGGGGCGAGCACAGATACGCAGTATTTT,-,TRBD2,TRBV7-8,TRBJ2-3
CASSVTGGRSYEQYF,TGTGCCAGCAGCGTCACGGGGGGGCGCTCCTACGAGCAGTACTTC,-,TRBD2,TRBV5-5,TRBJ2-7
CASSPPGQRGGGTDTQYF,TGTGCCAGCAGCCCCCCGGGACAGAGAGGGGGCGGCACAGATACGCAGTATTTT,few,TRBD1,TRBV5-4,TRBJ2-3
CASSPPRGGGTEAFF,TGTGCCAGCTCACCACCAAGGGGAGGGGGGACTGAAGCTTTCTTT,few,-,TRBV18,TRBJ1-1
CASSQGQGLGEQYF,TGTGCCAGCAGCCAAGGACAGGGACTGGGTGAGCAGTACTTC,-,-,TRBV3-1/TRBV3-2,TRBJ2-7
CASSHQRGVVDTQYF,TGCGCCAGCAGCCACCAACGGGGGGTGGTAGATACGCAGTATTTT,-,TRBD2,TRBV4-1,TRBJ2-3
CASSESNRARGYTF,TGCGCCAGCAGTGAGTCGAACAGGGCCAGAGGCTACACCTTC,few,-,TRBV10-1,TRBJ1-2
CASSQGRAIEQYF,TGTGCCAGCAGCCAGGGCAGGGCCATCGAGCAGTACTTC,-,-,TRBV3-1/TRBV3-2,TRBJ2-7
CASSLRDFRTEAFF,TGTGCCAGCAGCCTGCGGGACTTCCGCACTGAAGCTTTCTTT,-,-,TRBV7-8,TRBJ1-1
CAISLAGGQGNEQFF,TGTGCCATCTCCCTAGCGGGGGGGCAGGGCAATGAGCAGTTCTTC,-,TRBD2,TRBV10-3,TRBJ2-1
CAISDRPETYEQYF,TGTGCCATCTCTGACAGGCCCGAAACCTACGAGCAGTACTTC,-,-,TRBV10-3,TRBJ2-7
CASSIGGASDTQYF,TGTGCCAGTAGTATAGGCGGGGCGTCAGATACGCAGTATTTT,-,-,TRBV19,TRBJ2-3
CASSTDRLSGNTIYF,TGTGCCAGCAGCACTGACAGGCTCTCTGGAAACACCATATATTTT,-,-,TRBV7-2,TRBJ1-3
CASSSAGTTNTGELFF,TGCGCCAGCAGCTCGGCCGGGACTACGAACACCGGGGAGCTGTTTTTT,-,TRBD2,TRBV5-1,TRBJ2-2
CASISPTGTYEQYF,TGTGCCAGCATTTCTCCGACAGGGACCTACGAGCAGTACTTC,-,TRBD1,TRBV6-6,TRBJ2-7
CSVGATSPYEQYF,TGCAGCGTCGGTGCTACGAGCCCCTACGAGCAGTACTTC,once,-,TRBV29-1,TRBJ2-7
CASSSRLGGVDGYTF,TGTGCCAGCAGCTCCCGTTTAGGAGGGGTGGATGGCTACACCTTC,-,-,TRBV7-2,TRBJ1-2
CASSLGLGNEQFF,TGTGCCAGCAGCTTAGGTCTCGGCAATGAGCAGTTCTTC,-,-,TRBV7-8,TRBJ2-1
CASSYSGFTLYEQYF,TGTGCCAGCAGTTACTCCGGTTTCACGCTCTACGAGCAGTACTTC,-,-,TRBV6-5,TRBJ2-7
CTSSSGLAGVFTDTQYF,TGCACCAGCAGCTCCGGACTAGCGGGAGTTTTCACAGATACGCAGTATTTT,-,TRBD2,TRBV5-1,TRBJ2-3
CASSSPGTVKGGYTF,TGTGCCAGCAGCTCTCCCGGGACAGTAAAGGGCGGCTACACCTTC,-,TRBD1,TRBV6-5,TRBJ1-2
CASKGTARQETQYF,TGTGCCAGCAAGGGGACAGCCAGGCAAGAGACCCAGTACTTC,once,TRBD1,TRBV27,TRBJ2-5
CASSESSGGGSPLHF,TGTGCCAGCAGTGAAAGTTCCGGGGGAGGTTCACCCCTCCACTTT,-,-,TRBV25-1,TRBJ1-6
CASSSPARPGGEQYF,TGTGCCAGCAGCTCGCCGGCCCGCCCTGGAGGCGAGCAGTACTTC,-,-,TRBV5-4,TRBJ2-7
CASSQTGNTEAFF,TGCGCCAGCAGCCAAACGGGAAACACTGAAGCTTTCTTT,-,-,TRBV4-1,TRBJ1-1
CSASQGTNQPQHF,TGCAGTGCTAGTCAGGGTACTAATCAGCCCCAGCATTTT,few,-,TRBV20-1,TRBJ1-5
CASSHRTGGYTGELFF,TGTGCCAGCAGCCATCGGACAGGGGGTTACACCGGGGAGCTGTTTTTT,-,TRBD1,TRBV9,TRBJ2-2
CASGPTGTNIQYF,TGTGCCAGTGGACCGACAGGGACAAACATTCAGTACTTC,-,TRBD1,TRBV19,TRBJ2-4
CAISLDPGVLSEAFF,TGTGCCATCAGTTTAGACCCGGGGGTTCTCTCTGAAGCTTTCTTT,-,-,TRBV10-3,TRBJ1-1
CASSLERGGHETQYF,TGCGCCAGCAGCTTAGAGCGGGGGGGCCACGAGACCCAGTACTTC,-,TRBD2,TRBV5-1,TRBJ2-5
CASSLGRDMNTEAFF,TGTGCCAGCAGCTTGGGCAGGGATATGAACACTGAAGCTTTCTTT,-,-,TRBV5-4,TRBJ1-1
CASNQGAPYNEQFF,TGTGCCAGTAACCAGGGGGCGCCGTACAATGAGCAGTTCTTC,-,TRBD1,TRBV19,TRBJ2-1
CAFRTGTNQPQHF,TGTGCCTTTCGGACAGGGACCAATCAGCCCCAGCATTTT,-,TRBD1,TRBV2,TRBJ1-5
CASSLTVYSGNTIYF,TGTGCCAGCAGCTTGACAGTCTACTCTGGAAACACCATATATTTT,few,-,TRBV7-2,TRBJ1-3
CASSLGQSTDTQYF,TGCGCCAGCAGCTTGGGACAGAGCACAGATACGCAGTATTTT,-,-,TRBV5-1,TRBJ2-3
CASSEGRKIEAFF,TGTGCCAGCAGTGAAGGGAGGAAAATTGAAGCTTTCTTT,-,-,TRBV2,TRBJ1-1
CASSEQVSYEQYF,TGCGCCAGCAGTGAACAAGTTTCCTACGAGCAGTACTTC,-,-,TRBV5-1,TRBJ2-7
CASSFSQNVGYTF,TGCGCCAGCAGCTTTTCACAAAATGTGGGCTACACCTTC,-,-,TRBV5-1,TRBJ1-2
CASSVGVRLTDTQYF,TGTGCCAGCAGCGTAGGTGTCAGACTCACAGATACGCAGTATTTT,-,-,TRBV9,TRBJ2-3
CASSAWGGSTGNTIYF,TGTGCCAGCAGTGCTTGGGGGGGTAGCACTGGAAACACCATATATTTT,-,-,TRBV25-1,TRBJ1-3
CASSFQGGPNTGELFF,TGTGCCAGCAGCTTCCAGGGGGGCCCGAACACCGGGGAGCTGTTTTTT,-,-,TRBV11-2,TRBJ2-2
CASSPYTGGFTDTQYF,TGTGCCAGCTCACCATATACGGGAGGGTTCACAGATACGCAGTATTTT,-,TRBD2,TRBV18,TRBJ2-3
CASSSWQANTDNYGYTF,TGTGCCAGCAGTTCTTGGCAGGCGAACACTGATAACTATGGCTACACCTTC,-,-,TRBV27,TRBJ1-2
CASSQGQQNTEAFF,TGTGCCAGCAGCCAAGGACAGCAGAACACTGAAGCTTTCTTT,-,-,TRBV3-1/TRBV3-2,TRBJ1-1
CASILGGGGETQYF,TGTGCCAGCATCCTTGGGGGGGGCGGGGAGACCCAGTACTTC,-,-,TRBV5-6,TRBJ2-5
CASSSPTGPYGYTF,TGTGCCAGCAGCTCCCCGACAGGGCCATATGGCTACACCTTC,-,TRBD1,TRBV7-2,TRBJ1-2
CASSFSGYTF,TGTGCCAGCAGTTTCAGTGGCTACACCTTC,-,-,TRBV27,TRBJ1-2
CASRRRLEANTGELFF,TGCGCCAGCAGGCGCCGACTAGAAGCCAACACCGGGGAGCTGTTTTTT,-,-,TRBV5-1,TRBJ2-2